This T cell receptor (beta chain) was identified in a study of T-cell reconstitution after alpha-beta-depleted transplantation in children (TCRdb year 2016). Describing the broader study: The study quantitatively tracked T-cell immune reconstitution after TCRalphabeta/CD19-depleted allogeneic hematopoietic cell transplantation in children using TCR repertoire profiling.

CDR3 length: 15 amino acids, cysteine to phenylalanine. Only the CDR3 DNA stays, 45 bases, in frame from base 1. The germline V gene supplies CDR1 MNHNS and CDR2 SASEGT. V is trimmed back by 7 bases and J by 4 bases, and the junction contains 10 bases that no gene match accounts for. Concerning this clonotype: Its target antigen remains unknown. It has no much larger one-base neighbor in the sample; base qualities were not kept.

In the paper's terms, the treatment or condition label means: allogeneic hematopoietic cell transplantation with graft depleted of TCRalphabeta T cells and CD19 B cells. TCRalphabeta/CD19-depleted allogeneic hematopoietic cell grafts were given to the transplant recipients, all of whom were children. The method was PCR. TCRdb shows the sequencer as Illumina HiSeq 2500. To normalize quantification of the TCRbeta repertoire, the TCR libraries were built with molecular barcoding that relied on unique molecular identifiers. TCRdb passed the public sequencing reads through fastp at Q25 and MiXCR, retaining productive beta sequences. Each record represents a unique CDR3 protein, reported with the most common genes and DNA among its rows. The sample table holds hundreds of thousands of distinct CDR3 sequences, of which roughly 15% were seen once. The ten largest clones take up 5% of the sample. What the work shows at the level of the full study, not this receptor alone: In some patients, the high TCRbeta diversity seen at day 60 was put down to recipient T cells and intrathymic progenitors that had survived conditioning. Apparently early alphabetaT-cell count recovery about two months after transplant reportedly relied on only several hundred rapidly expanded clones derived from non-depleted graft cells. Over the following months the frequencies of hyperexpanded clones went down, and after one year T-cell counts and TCRbeta diversity were mostly credited to newly produced T cells.

The rearrangement joined TRBV6-1 to TRBJ2-7, and 10 junction bases match TRBD2. Source: PBMCs, mostly from graft donor cells, taken 360 days after TCRalphabeta/CD19-depleted stem cell transplant. This TCR was sampled from a male patient younger than 18 who had a stem cell transplant for acute lymphoblastic leukemia, so the T cells may come from the graft donor. The CDR3 region: CASKVEPSGSYEQYF. The DNA sequence is given as TGTGCCAGCAAGGTCGAGCCTAGCGGGAGTTACGAGCAGTACTTC.